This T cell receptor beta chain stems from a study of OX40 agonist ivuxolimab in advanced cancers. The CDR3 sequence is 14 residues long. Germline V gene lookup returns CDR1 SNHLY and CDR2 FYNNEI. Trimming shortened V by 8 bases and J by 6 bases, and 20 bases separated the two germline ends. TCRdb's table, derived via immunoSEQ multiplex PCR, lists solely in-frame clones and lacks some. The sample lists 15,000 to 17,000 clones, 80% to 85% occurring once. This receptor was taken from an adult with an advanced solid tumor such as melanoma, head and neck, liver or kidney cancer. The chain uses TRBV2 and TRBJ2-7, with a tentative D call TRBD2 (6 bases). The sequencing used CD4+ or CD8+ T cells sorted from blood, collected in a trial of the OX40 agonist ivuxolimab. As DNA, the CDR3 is TGTGCCAGCGAACGGAGAGGAGGGACGGCCGAGCAGTACTTC. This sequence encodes CASERRGGTAEQYF.